This T cell receptor (beta chain) was captured in a study of blood T cell repertoires in COVID-19. Study overall: Sites across the United States, Italy and Spain contributed samples from acute and convalescent COVID-19. From T cells, B-cell-depleted T cells, or PBMCs came the material, which was cDNA or gDNA.

Original handling: Estimated nucleated cell counts came from reference gene primer amplification. TCRdb's table, derived via immunoSEQ multiplex PCR, lists solely in-frame clones and lacks some. V and J calls and clone size are copied from that table; D and trimming were computed from the DNA. The top ten hold 1.5% to 2% of the sample, which has 200,000 or so clones, roughly 90% seen once. The V gene's germline CDR1 is LGHDT and CDR2 YNNKEL (reference sequence). The CDR3 covers 16 residues. With V trimmed by 4 bases and J by 4 bases, 9 bases remained unmatched. This receptor was obtained from a man aged 65 to 79 with acute or convalescent COVID-19. Material: peripheral blood. This sequence joins TRBV3-1 (or the pseudogene TRBV3-2) and TRBJ2-1; 8 nucleotides align to TRBD2. The CDR3 nucleotides are TGTGCCAGCAGCCTTCGTCCCGGGACTAGTTACAATGAGCAGTTCTTC. Protein: CASSLRPGTSYNEQFF.